This is a list of T cell receptor beta chains from one sample in a study of blood T cell repertoires in COVID-19. Generated by immunoSEQ multiplex PCR, the TCRdb table keeps only in-frame clones and is missing some. The sample lists 150,000 to 200,000 clones; roughly 82% were seen once. Sequencing was performed on PBMCs or T cells enriched from blood (not recorded which). The receptors originated from a man in his fifties or sixties who had recovered from COVID-19. Both conserved end residues are part of each CDR3. A D gene is named only where the DNA matches it firmly. Where a row states a size, it is once, few, many or the class of an expanded clone; other rows omit it.

-,TRBV11-3,-,TRBJ1-5,CASSLNQGIDSNQPQHF,TGTGCCAGCAGCTTGAACCAGGGGATTGATAGCAATCAGCCCCAGCATTTT
-,TRBV28,-,TRBJ1-2,CALREQGYYGYTF,TGTGCCCTGAGGGAACAGGGCTACTATGGCTACACCTTC
-,TRBV27,TRBD2,TRBJ2-1,CASTYGPSGSLYNEQFF,TGTGCCAGTACCTATGGGCCTAGCGGGAGTCTATACAATGAGCAGTTCTTC
-,TRBV15,-,TRBJ1-4,CASRGGQEKLFF,TGTGCCTCTCGCGGGGGGCAAGAAAAACTGTTTTTT
-,TRBV7-8,TRBD1,TRBJ1-1,CASSPRTGGTEAFF,TGTGCCAGCAGCCCCAGGACAGGGGGCACTGAAGCTTTCTTT
few,TRBV24-1,TRBD1,TRBJ1-2,CATSAGGMDYGYTF,TGTGCCACCAGTGCAGGGGGAATGGACTATGGCTACACCTTC
-,TRBV7-9,TRBD1,TRBJ1-4,CASSLGDRGANEKLFF,TGTGCCAGCAGCTTAGGCGACAGGGGGGCTAATGAAAAACTGTTTTTT
-,TRBV7-8,-,TRBJ2-3,CASRQSGSSTDTQYF,TGTGCCAGCAGACAATCGGGGTCTAGCACAGATACGCAGTATTTT
-,TRBV5-4,-,TRBJ2-1,CASSPNEQFF,TGTGCCAGCAGCCCTAATGAGCAGTTCTTC
-,TRBV6-2/TRBV6-3,-,TRBJ1-6,CASSDNEPPLHF,TGTGCCAGCAGCGACAACGAACCACCCCTCCACTTT
-,TRBV5-3,-,TRBJ1-1,CARSGPGHSNTEAFF,TGTGCCAGAAGCGGACCGGGACACTCGAACACTGAAGCTTTCTTT
-,TRBV7-8,-,TRBJ1-4,CASSPRVSGAFF,TGTGCCAGCAGCCCGAGGGTGTCAGGGGCGTTTTTT
-,TRBV7-9,-,TRBJ1-2,CASSPAGGFGYGYTF,TGTGCCAGCAGCCCCGCGGGGGGCTTCGGCTATGGCTACACCTTC
-,TRBV18,-,TRBJ1-2,CASSPPGVPGGYTF,TGTGCCAGCTCACCTCCTGGCGTTCCGGGTGGCTACACCTTC
few,TRBV3-1/TRBV3-2,-,TRBJ1-4,CASSPGHWEKLFF,TGTGCCAGCAGCCCGGGACATTGGGAAAAACTGTTTTTT
-,TRBV19,-,TRBJ1-5,CASSSLLRGLDQPQHF,TGTGCCAGTAGTTCGCTCCTCAGGGGTCTAGATCAGCCCCAGCATTTT
-,TRBV25-1,-,TRBJ2-1,CASNGGLNEQFF,TGTGCCAGCAATGGAGGGCTCAATGAGCAGTTCTTC
-,TRBV5-8,-,TRBJ1-5,CASSSLRDLDQPQHF,TGTGCCAGCAGCTCGTTACGAGACCTAGATCAGCCCCAGCATTTT
few,TRBV7-8,TRBD2,TRBJ2-7,CASSLAGTSGSLHEQYF,TGTGCCAGCAGCTTAGCGGGGACTAGCGGGAGTCTCCACGAGCAGTACTTC
-,TRBV12-3/TRBV12-4,TRBD1,TRBJ1-2,CASSPGQDYGYTF,TGTGCCAGCAGCCCTGGACAGGACTATGGCTACACCTTC
-,TRBV19,-,TRBJ1-3,CASTAGLNSGNTIYF,TGTGCCAGTACCGCGGGACTCAACTCTGGAAACACCATATATTTT
once,TRBV2,-,TRBJ2-1,CASTGYHEQFF,TGTGCCAGCACAGGGTACCATGAGCAGTTCTTC
-,TRBV5-1,-,TRBJ2-7,CASSLEGGTYEQYF,TGCGCCAGCAGCTTGGAGGGGGGGACCTACGAGCAGTACTTC
-,TRBV3-1/TRBV3-2,TRBD1,TRBJ2-7,CASRNGGQETYEQYF,TGTGCCAGCAGAAACGGGGGACAGGAGACCTACGAGCAGTACTTC